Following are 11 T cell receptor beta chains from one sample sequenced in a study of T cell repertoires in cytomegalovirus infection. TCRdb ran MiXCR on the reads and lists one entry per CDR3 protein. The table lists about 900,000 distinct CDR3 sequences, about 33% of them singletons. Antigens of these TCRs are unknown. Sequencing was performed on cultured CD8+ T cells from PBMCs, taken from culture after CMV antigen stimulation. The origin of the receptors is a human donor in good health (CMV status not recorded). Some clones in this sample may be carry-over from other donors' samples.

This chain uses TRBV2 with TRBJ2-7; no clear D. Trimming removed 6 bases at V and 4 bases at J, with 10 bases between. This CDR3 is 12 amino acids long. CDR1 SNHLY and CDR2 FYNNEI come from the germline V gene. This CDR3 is CASRSEFYEQYF. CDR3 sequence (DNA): TGTGCCAGCAGATCGGAGTTTTACGAGCAGTACTTC.

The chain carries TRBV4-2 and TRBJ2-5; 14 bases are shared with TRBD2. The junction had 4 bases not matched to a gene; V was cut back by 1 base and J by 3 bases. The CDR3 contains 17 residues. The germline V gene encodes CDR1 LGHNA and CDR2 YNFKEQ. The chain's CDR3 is CASSQVPGLAGEETQYF. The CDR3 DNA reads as TGTGCCAGCAGCCAAGTCCCGGGACTAGCGGGGGAAGAGACCCAGTACTTC.

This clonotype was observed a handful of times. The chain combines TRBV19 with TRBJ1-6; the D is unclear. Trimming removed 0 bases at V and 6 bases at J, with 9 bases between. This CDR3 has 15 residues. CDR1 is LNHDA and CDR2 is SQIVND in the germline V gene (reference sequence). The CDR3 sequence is CASSIDALINSPLHF. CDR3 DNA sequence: TGTGCCAGTAGTATAGATGCGTTGATTAATTCACCCCTCCACTTT.

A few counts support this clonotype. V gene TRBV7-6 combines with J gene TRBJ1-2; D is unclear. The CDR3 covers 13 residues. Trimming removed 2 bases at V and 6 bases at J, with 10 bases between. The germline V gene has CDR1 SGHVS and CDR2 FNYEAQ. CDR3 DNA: TGTGCCAGCAGCTTACCGGGGTCCGATGGCTACACCTTC. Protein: CASSLPGSDGYTF.

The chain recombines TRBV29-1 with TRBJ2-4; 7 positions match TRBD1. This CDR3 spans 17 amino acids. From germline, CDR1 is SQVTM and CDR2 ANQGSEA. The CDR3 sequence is CSESDREFLSSKNIQYF. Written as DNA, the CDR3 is TGCAGTGAAAGCGACAGGGAATTTCTCTCGTCCAAAAACATTCAGTACTTC.

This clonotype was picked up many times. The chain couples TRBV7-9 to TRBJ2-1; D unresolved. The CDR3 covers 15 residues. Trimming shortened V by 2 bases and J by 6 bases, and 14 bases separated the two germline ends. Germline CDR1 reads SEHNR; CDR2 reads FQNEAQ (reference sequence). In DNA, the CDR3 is TGTGCCAGCAGCTTAAGCCTAAAGGCCGGCAATGAGCAGTTCTTC. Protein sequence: CASSLSLKAGNEQFF.

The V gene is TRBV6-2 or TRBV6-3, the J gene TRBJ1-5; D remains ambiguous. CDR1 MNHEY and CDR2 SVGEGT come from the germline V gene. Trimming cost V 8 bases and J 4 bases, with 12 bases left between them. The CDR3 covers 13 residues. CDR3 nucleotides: TGTGCCAGCGGACTGCATATAAATCAGCCCCAGCATTTT. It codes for CASGLHINQPQHF.

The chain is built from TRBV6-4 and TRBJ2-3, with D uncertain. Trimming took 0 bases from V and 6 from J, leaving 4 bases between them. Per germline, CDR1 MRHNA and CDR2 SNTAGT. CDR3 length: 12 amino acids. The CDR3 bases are TGTGCCAGCAGTGACTCAATGGATACGCAGTATTTT. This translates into CASSDSMDTQYF.

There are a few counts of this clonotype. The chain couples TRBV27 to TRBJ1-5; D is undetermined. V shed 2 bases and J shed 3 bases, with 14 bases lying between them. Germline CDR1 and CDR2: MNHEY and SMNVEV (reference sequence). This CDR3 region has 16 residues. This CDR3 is CASSLVGPRANQPQHF. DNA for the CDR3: TGTGCCAGCAGTTTAGTAGGGCCAAGGGCCAATCAGCCCCAGCATTTT.

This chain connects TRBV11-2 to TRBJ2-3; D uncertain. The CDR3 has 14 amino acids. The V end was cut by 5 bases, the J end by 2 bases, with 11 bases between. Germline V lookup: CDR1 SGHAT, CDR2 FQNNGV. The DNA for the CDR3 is TGTGCCAGCAGCCAATTCGGGTCCACAGATACGCAGTATTTT. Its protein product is CASSQFGSTDTQYF. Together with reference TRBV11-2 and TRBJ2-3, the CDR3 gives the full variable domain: EAGVAQSPRYKIIEKRQSVAFWCNPISGHATLYWYQQILGQGPKLLIQFQNNGVVDDSQLPKDRFSAERLKGVDSTLKIQPAKLEDSAVYLCASSQFGSTDTQYFGPGTRLTVL.

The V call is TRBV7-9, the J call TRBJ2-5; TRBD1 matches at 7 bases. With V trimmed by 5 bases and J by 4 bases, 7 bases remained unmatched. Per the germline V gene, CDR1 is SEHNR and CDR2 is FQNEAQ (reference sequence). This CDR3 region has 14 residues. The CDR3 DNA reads TGTGCCAGCAGCGCACGACAGGGTAGAGAGACCCAGTACTTC. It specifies CASSARQGRETQYF.